Below, one TCR beta chain is given with its context. Trimming removed 2 bases from V and 4 bases from J; junction bases left unmatched: 10. The CDR3 runs to 16 residues. From germline, CDR1 is DFQATT and CDR2 SNEGSKA (reference sequence). Reverse transcription of roughly 0.5 to 1 ug RNA used random hexamers. One entry per CDR3 protein results from TCRdb running MiXCR on the immunoSEQ multiplex PCR reads. This repertoire shows about 80,000 distinct CDR3 sequences, nearly 95% found once; its top ten account for approximately 0.9%. The data were obtained in a study of CD8 T cells in Susac syndrome. Across the study: Among the Susac syndrome patients sequenced, five or six had active disease and under 10 were in remission.

The V gene is TRBV20-1, the J gene TRBJ2-7, with 11 bases aligning to TRBD2. Input material: CD8+ T cells from PBMCs. The source of this sequence is a human donor with Susac syndrome. The CDR3 region has the DNA TGCAGTGCTAGACACCCGACTAGCGGGATAGGATACGAGCAGTACTTC. This codes for CSARHPTSGIGYEQYF.